Shown below are 9 T cell receptor beta chains from a single sample sequenced in a study of Graves' ophthalmopathy and Graves' hyperthyroidism. The TCR beta CDR3 regions underwent amplification from RNA transcripts. In the first round, RT-PCR was carried out with HTBI primers, and a multiplex PCR formed the second round. TCRdb ran MiXCR on the multiplex PCR reads and lists one entry per CDR3 protein. The sample yields over 450,000 distinct CDR3 sequences, over 13% seen once. The material sequenced was blood. The receptor set was obtained from a woman younger than 45 with Graves' ophthalmopathy.

This clonotype was counted ten times or more. The rearrangement joins TRBV27 to TRBJ1-1; 7 bases align to TRBD1. This CDR3 has 15 amino acids. The V segment lost 7 bases and the J segment 0 bases; nucleotides outside the gene matches: 8. CDR1 is MNHEY and CDR2 is SMNVEV in the germline V gene (reference sequence). CDR3 sequence (DNA): TGTGCCAGCACTGCCAGGGGGGCCATGAACACTGAAGCTTTCTTT. Protein sequence: CASTARGAMNTEAFF.

The gene calls are TRBV5-1 and TRBJ2-5; maybe TRBD2 (6 bases). The V gene lost 0 bases and the J gene lost 9 bases, with 12 bases spanning the gap. Germline V CDR1 and CDR2: SGHRS, YFSETQ. The CDR3 extends over 13 amino acids. DNA for the CDR3: TGCGCCAGCAGCTTGGGCCGCCGGGGGTCCCAGTACTTC. It is translated as CASSLGRRGSQYF.

This clonotype was seen ten or more times. This CDR3 is CASSTSTRGASSGELFF. Here the CDR3 DNA reads TGTGCCAGTAGTACCTCGACCCGGGGCGCGTCCTCCGGGGAGCTGTTTTTT. This chain joins TRBV19 and TRBJ2-2, with D perhaps assigned TRBD1 or TRBD2 (5 bases each). Germline CDR1 is LNHDA and CDR2 is SQIVND (reference sequence). V lost 4 bases and J 6 bases, leaving 21 bases between the germline ends. The CDR3 spans 17 residues. The whole variable domain, remainder taken from reference TRBV19 and TRBJ2-2, is DGGITQSPKYLFRKEGQNVTLSCEQNLNHDAMYWYRQDPGQGLRLIYYSQIVNDFQKGDIAEGYSVSREKKESFPLTVTSAQKNPTAFYLCASSTSTRGASSGELFFGEGSRLTVL.

This clonotype was observed at least ten times. This chain links TRBV28 with TRBJ2-4; 10 bases match TRBD1. Germline assignment: CDR1 MDHEN and CDR2 SYDVKM. Trimming took 7 bases from V and 9 from J; bases not matched to a gene: 15. CDR3 size: 16 residues. The CDR3: CASIHSPRTGGSIQYF. The CDR3 nucleotides are TGTGCCAGCATCCATTCCCCCCGGACAGGGGGGAGCATTCAGTACTTC.

This clonotype was counted at least ten times. The chain recombines TRBV2 with TRBJ2-7; 9 bases align to TRBD2. The CDR3 runs 15 residues. Germline V gene lookup returns CDR1 SNHLY and CDR2 FYNNEI. With 6 bases clipped from V and 2 bases from J, the junction kept 8 bases outside the gene matches. The CDR3 region is CASRGYSGGTYEQYF. The DNA for the CDR3 is TGTGCCAGCAGAGGTTATAGCGGGGGAACCTACGAGCAGTACTTC.

The chain has TRBV7-2 and TRBJ1-1; no definite D call. This CDR3 has 13 amino acids. Trimming left V 0 bases short and J 9 bases short, with 11 bases between. CDR1 is SGHTA and CDR2 is FQGNSA in the germline V gene. This CDR3 is CASSLAQLQKAFF. The CDR3 DNA reads as TGTGCCAGCAGCTTAGCACAGTTGCAAAAAGCTTTCTTT.

This clonotype was found many times. The chain recombines TRBV7-8 with TRBJ2-7, with unresolved D. The ends were cut back, 3 bases at V and 6 bases at J, with 15 bases in the middle. Looked up from germline, CDR1 is SGHVS and CDR2 is FQNEAQ. The CDR3 is 14 residues long. The CDR3 here is CASSLGSFPLEQYF. The CDR3 nucleotides are TGTGCCAGCAGCTTGGGATCCTTTCCTCTCGAGCAGTACTTC.

The CDR3 bases are TGTGCCATCAGTGAATCAGGTGCTGAAGCTTTCTTT. Protein: CAISESGAEAFF. The chain is built from TRBV10-3 and TRBJ1-1; D is undetermined. The CDR3 is 12 amino acids. Trimming took off 3 bases at V and 6 bases at J, with 8 bases between the two ends. The germline gives CDR1 ENHRY, CDR2 SYGVKD.

The gene calls are TRBV7-8 and TRBJ2-7, with 11 bases lining up with TRBD2. The CDR3 is 17 residues long. V gave up 2 bases and J gave up 2 bases; unmatched junction bases: 8. Germline V gives CDR1 SGHVS, CDR2 FQNEAQ. CDR3 in amino acids: CASSLLRTSGSPYEQYF. CDR3 sequence (DNA): TGTGCCAGCAGCTTACTCAGGACTAGCGGGTCCCCCTACGAGCAGTACTTC.